A single sample is the source of the 14 T cell receptor beta chains below, sequenced in a study of blood T cell repertoires in COVID-19 (dated by TCRdb to the early 2020s). Library construction relied on the immunoSEQ multiplex PCR assay. TCRdb provides this immuneACCESS table in a form limited to in-frame rearrangements. Some clones are lacking; in checked studies, under half of them reflect an unresolved V gene, and why the rest are absent is not known. Counted in this sample were approximately 50,000 clones; roughly 80% of them appeared once. Of the sample, about 5% falls within the top ten clones. Sequenced material: PBMCs or T cells enriched from blood (not recorded which). The receptors were sampled from a woman aged 45-60 years with acute COVID-19.

CDR3: CASSLAGAGNTIYF. The CDR3 nucleotides are TGTGCCAGCAGCTTGGCCGGGGCTGGAAACACCATATATTTT. The chain has TRBV5-6 and TRBJ1-3; D not certain. The CDR3 totals 14 residues. Germline V gives CDR1 SGHDT, CDR2 YYEEEE. With 0 bases removed from V and 2 bases from J, the gap between germline ends came to 6 bases.

This clone has only a few counts. The chain joins TRBV19 to TRBJ1-1; D call uncertain. The germline V gene encodes CDR1 LNHDA and CDR2 SQIVND (reference sequence). CDR3 length: 13 residues. V was shortened by 0 bases and J by 1 base, with 3 bases between the two germline ends. CDR3 nucleotides: TGTGCCAGTAGTATAGAACAGAACACTGAAGCTTTCTTT. As protein: CASSIEQNTEAFF.

The gene calls are TRBV29-1 and TRBJ1-1; 9 bases are a match to TRBD1. The J segment lost 1 base and the V segment lost 6 bases, leaving 6 bases of the junction unmatched. This CDR3 spans 14 amino acids. Germline V gene data show CDR1 as SQVTM and CDR2 as ANQGSEA. The CDR3, as DNA: TGCAGCGTGAACCGGGACAGGGCGAACACTGAAGCTTTCTTT. The encoded protein is CSVNRDRANTEAFF.

CDR3 DNA sequence: TGTGCCAGCTCCACCACGGACAGGGGTTATTCACCCCTCCACTTT. As protein: CASSTTDRGYSPLHF. The V gene is TRBV18, the J gene TRBJ1-6; 9 bases are a match to TRBD1. The V gene end was trimmed by 6 bases and the J gene end by 8 bases; junction bases not matched to a gene: 8. The CDR3 runs to 15 residues. The germline V gene has CDR1 KGHSH and CDR2 LQKENI.

This sequence joins TRBV6-6 and TRBJ2-1, with no clear D. CDR1 is MNHNY and CDR2 is SVGAGI in the germline V gene (reference sequence). The CDR3 is 12 residues long. V was pared by 6 bases and J by 8 bases, with 11 bases between. The CDR3 DNA follows: TGTGCCAGCAGGGCCGAGGTCTATGAGCAGTTCTTC. It codes for CASRAEVYEQFF.

J is TRBJ1-2 and V is TRBV7-9; possible D gene TRBD1, 5 bases. V lost 5 bases, J lost 5 bases, and 15 bases lay in between. There are 14 residues in the CDR3. Germline loops: CDR1 SEHNR, CDR2 FQNEAQ (reference sequence). The CDR3 loop reads CASSAGTGVYGYTF. CDR3 nucleotide sequence: TGTGCCAGCAGCGCCGGGACTGGAGTTTATGGCTACACCTTC.

The rearrangement uses TRBV7-9 and TRBJ2-7, with 13 bases identical to TRBD2. In germline, CDR1 is SEHNR, CDR2 FQNEAQ (reference sequence). There are 17 residues in the CDR3. J gave up 3 bases and V 5 bases, and 10 bases lay outside the gene matches. CDR3 sequence: CASSGGTSGISLYEQYF. The DNA of the CDR3 is TGTGCCAGCAGCGGGGGGACTAGCGGGATTTCCCTCTACGAGCAGTACTTC.

The chain recombines TRBV7-9 with TRBJ1-3; 7 nucleotides match TRBD1. V trimming: 4 bases; J trimming: 1 base; junction bases outside the gene matches: 10. The CDR3 runs 17 residues. From germline, CDR1 is SEHNR and CDR2 FQNEAQ (reference sequence). The CDR3 region is CASSSLETGRSGNTIYF. CDR3 nucleotides: TGTGCCAGCAGCTCCTTAGAGACAGGGCGGTCTGGAAACACCATATATTTT.

CDR3 amino acids: CASSLFDRGGQPQHF. CDR3 nucleotides: TGTGCCAGCAGTTTATTCGACAGGGGAGGACAGCCCCAGCATTTT. The V call is TRBV28, the J call TRBJ1-5; 8 positions agree with TRBD1. The CDR3 has 15 residues. Germline V gene lookup returns CDR1 MDHEN and CDR2 SYDVKM. After removal of 1 base from V and 7 bases from J, the junction contained 6 bases not matched to a gene.

This clone is a singleton in its sample. CDR3 loop: CASSSPAEGYNSPLHF. CDR3 nucleotide sequence: TGTGCCAGCAGCTCCCCGGCGGAGGGGTATAATTCACCCCTCCACTTT. The chain recombines TRBV9 with TRBJ1-6, with D tentatively TRBD1 (5 bases). Germline lookup yields CDR1 SGDLS and CDR2 YYNGEE. The CDR3 consists of 16 residues. Trimming left V 4 bases short and J 4 bases short, with 15 bases between.

The chain employs TRBV3-1 (or the pseudogene TRBV3-2) and TRBJ1-5; possibly TRBD1 for D (6 bases). The CDR3 has 17 residues. CDR1 and CDR2 from the germline V gene are LGHDT and YNNKEL (reference sequence). Trimming stripped 0 bases from V and 1 base from J, with 13 bases between. CDR3 in amino acids: CASSQDWPGQSNQPQHF. The CDR3 nucleotides read TGTGCCAGCAGCCAAGATTGGCCTGGACAGAGCAATCAGCCCCAGCATTTT.

DNA of the CDR3: TGCGCCAGCAGCGCTCTTGAACGTAGCGGGGGGGACCCTGGGACCCAGTACTTC. Its protein product is CASSALERSGGDPGTQYF. This chain links TRBV4-1 with TRBJ2-5; 11 bases line up with TRBD2. This CDR3 has 18 residues. Germline-derived CDR1 and CDR2 are MGHRA and YSYEKL. The V gene end was trimmed by 5 bases and the J gene end by 7 bases; junction bases not matched to a gene: 18.

The chain recombines TRBV10-3 with TRBJ1-1, with 10 bases identical to TRBD1. CDR1 and CDR2 from the germline V gene are ENHRY and SYGVKD. The trim removed 5 bases at V and 5 bases at J, leaving 2 bases unmatched. The CDR3 is 13 amino acids. Written as DNA, the CDR3 is TGTGCCATCAGTATGGGACAGGGGACTGAAGCTTTCTTT. Translating it yields CAISMGQGTEAFF.

This rearrangement joins TRBV21-1 to TRBJ1-5; the table assigns TRBD1, which was not confirmed against the DNA. TRBV21-1 is flagged as a pseudogene. The CDR3 extends over 16 amino acids. CDR3 nucleotides: TGTGCCAGCAGCCCCCTGGGACAGGGGGTCAATCAGCCCCAGCATTTT. It is translated as CASSPLGQGVNQPQHF.